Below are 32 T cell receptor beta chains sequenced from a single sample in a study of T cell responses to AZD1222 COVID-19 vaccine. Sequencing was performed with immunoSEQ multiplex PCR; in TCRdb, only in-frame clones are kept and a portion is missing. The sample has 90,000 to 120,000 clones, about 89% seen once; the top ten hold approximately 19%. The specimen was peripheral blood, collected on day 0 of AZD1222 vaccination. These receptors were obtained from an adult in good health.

In nucleotides, the CDR3 is TGTGCCAGTATCCGGGAGTACAGATCCCTTAACTATGGCTACACCTTC. Its protein is CASIREYRSLNYGYTF. V gene TRBV19 combines with J gene TRBJ1-2; unclear D gene. The CDR3 totals 16 residues. V was cut by 7 bases and J by 1 base, with 19 bases left in between. Per the germline V gene, CDR1 is LNHDA and CDR2 is SQIVND (reference sequence).

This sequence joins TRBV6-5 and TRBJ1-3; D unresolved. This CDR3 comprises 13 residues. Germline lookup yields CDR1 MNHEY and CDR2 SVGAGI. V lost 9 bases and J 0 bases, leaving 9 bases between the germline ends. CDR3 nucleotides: TGTGCCAGTTGTCGGTACTCTGGAAACACCATATATTTT. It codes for CASCRYSGNTIYF.

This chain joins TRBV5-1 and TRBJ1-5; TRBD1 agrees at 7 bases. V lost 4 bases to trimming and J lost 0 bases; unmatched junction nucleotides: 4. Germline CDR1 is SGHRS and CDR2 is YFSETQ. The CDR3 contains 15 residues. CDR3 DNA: TGCGCCAGCAGCCCGGGACAGTATAGCAATCAGCCCCAGCATTTT. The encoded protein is CASSPGQYSNQPQHF.

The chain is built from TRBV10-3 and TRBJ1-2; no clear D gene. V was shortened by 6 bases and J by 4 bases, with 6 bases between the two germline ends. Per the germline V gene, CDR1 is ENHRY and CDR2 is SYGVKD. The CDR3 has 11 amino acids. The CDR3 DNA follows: TGTGCCATCAGCGCGGCCTATGGCTACACCTTC. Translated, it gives CAISAAYGYTF.

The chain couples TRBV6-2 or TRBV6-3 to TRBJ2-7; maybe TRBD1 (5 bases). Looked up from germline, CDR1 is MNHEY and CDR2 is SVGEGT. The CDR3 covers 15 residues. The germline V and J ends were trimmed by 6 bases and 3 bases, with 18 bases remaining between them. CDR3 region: CASSLHRDTGYEQYF. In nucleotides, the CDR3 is TGTGCCAGCAGCCTCCACCGAGACACAGGCTACGAGCAGTACTTC.

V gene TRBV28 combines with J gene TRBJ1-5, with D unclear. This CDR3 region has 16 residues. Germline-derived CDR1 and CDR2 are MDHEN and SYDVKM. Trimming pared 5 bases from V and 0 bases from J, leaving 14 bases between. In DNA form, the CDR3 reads TGTGCCAGCAGTCCCGCGGGAAGAGATAGCAATCAGCCCCAGCATTTT. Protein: CASSPAGRDSNQPQHF.

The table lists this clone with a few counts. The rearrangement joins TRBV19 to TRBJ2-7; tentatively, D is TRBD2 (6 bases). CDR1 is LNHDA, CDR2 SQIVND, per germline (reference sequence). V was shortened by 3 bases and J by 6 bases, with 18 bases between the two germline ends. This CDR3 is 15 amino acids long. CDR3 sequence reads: CASSITLAGPSEQYF. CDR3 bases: TGTGCCAGTAGTATTACCCTCGCGGGGCCCTCCGAGCAGTACTTC.

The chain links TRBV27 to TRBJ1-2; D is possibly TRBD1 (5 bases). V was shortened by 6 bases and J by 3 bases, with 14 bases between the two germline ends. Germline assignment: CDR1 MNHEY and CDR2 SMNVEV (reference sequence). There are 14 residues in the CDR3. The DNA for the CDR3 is TGTGCCAGCAGCCGGGACGGAGATTACTATGGCTACACCTTC. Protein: CASSRDGDYYGYTF.

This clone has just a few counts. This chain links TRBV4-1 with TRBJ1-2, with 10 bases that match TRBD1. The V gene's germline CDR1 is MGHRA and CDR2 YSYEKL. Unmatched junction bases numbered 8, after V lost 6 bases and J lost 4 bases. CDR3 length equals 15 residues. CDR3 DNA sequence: TGCGCCAGCAGGGGGACAGGGGAGGGTGGCTATGGCTACACCTTC. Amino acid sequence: CASRGTGEGGYGYTF.

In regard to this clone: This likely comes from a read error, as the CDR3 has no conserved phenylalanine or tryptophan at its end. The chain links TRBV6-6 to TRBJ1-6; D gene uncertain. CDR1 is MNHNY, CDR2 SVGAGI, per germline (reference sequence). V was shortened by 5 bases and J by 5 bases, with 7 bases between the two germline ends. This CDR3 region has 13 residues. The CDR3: CASSQTHNSPLHL. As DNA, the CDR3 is TGTGCCAGCAGTCAAACCCATAATTCACCCCTCCACCTT.

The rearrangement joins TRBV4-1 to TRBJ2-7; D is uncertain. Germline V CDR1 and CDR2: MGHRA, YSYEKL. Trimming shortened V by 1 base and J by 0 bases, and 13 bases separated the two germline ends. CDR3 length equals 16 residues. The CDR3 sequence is CASSQVLSQYSYEQYF. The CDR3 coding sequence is TGCGCCAGCAGCCAAGTTCTATCACAGTACTCCTACGAGCAGTACTTC.

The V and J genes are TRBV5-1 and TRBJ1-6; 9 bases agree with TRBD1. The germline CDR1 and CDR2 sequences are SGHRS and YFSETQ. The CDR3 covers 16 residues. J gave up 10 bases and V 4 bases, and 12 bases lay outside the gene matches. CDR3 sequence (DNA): TGCGCCAGCAGCAGGTCGGGACAGGGTGTTGGGTCACCCCTCCACTTT. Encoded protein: CASSRSGQGVGSPLHF.

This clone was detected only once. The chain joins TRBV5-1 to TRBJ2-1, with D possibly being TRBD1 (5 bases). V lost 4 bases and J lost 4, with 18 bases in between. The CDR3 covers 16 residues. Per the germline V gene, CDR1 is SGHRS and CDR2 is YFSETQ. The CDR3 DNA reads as TGCGCCAGCAGCCCGGAATTTGGGGCCGGTTACAATGAGCAGTTCTTC. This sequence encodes CASSPEFGAGYNEQFF.

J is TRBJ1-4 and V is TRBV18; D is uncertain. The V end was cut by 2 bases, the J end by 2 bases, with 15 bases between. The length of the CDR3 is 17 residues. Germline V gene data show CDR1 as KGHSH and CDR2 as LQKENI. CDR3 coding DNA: TGTGCCAGCTCACCAGACGGCCCGGGTGCGACTAATGAAAAACTGTTTTTT. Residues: CASSPDGPGATNEKLFF.

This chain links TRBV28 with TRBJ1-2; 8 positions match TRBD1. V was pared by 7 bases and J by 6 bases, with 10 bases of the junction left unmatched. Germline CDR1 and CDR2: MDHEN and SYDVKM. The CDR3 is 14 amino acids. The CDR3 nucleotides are TGTGCCAGCACACAGGGGGGATCGATCCATGGCTACACCTTC. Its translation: CASTQGGSIHGYTF.

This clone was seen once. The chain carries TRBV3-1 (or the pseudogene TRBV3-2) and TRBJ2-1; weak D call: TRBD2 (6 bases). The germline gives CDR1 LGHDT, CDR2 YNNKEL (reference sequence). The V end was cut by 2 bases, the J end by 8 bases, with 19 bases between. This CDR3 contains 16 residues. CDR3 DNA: TGTGCCAGCAGCCAAAGGTTGGTGGGGGGTCAGGATGAGCAGTTCTTC. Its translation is CASSQRLVGGQDEQFF.

In nucleotides, the CDR3 is TGTGCCAGCAGCTTCTTTCGCCGATCACCCCTCCACTTT. Its translation is CASSFFRRSPLHF. V is TRBV13 and J is TRBJ1-6, with D uncertain. V was pared by 3 bases and J by 10 bases, with 10 bases between. Germline V gene lookup returns CDR1 PRHDT and CDR2 FYEKMQ (reference sequence). This CDR3 region has 13 residues.

The CDR3 region is CASSLEGGANTGELFF. The DNA for the CDR3 is TGTGCCAGCAGCTTGGAAGGTGGGGCCAACACCGGGGAGCTGTTTTTT. V usage is TRBV5-4 and J usage is TRBJ2-2; possible D gene TRBD1, 5 bases. V shed 0 bases and J shed 2 bases, with 11 bases lying between them. CDR1 SGHNT and CDR2 YYREEE come from the germline V gene (reference sequence). This CDR3 is built from 16 residues.

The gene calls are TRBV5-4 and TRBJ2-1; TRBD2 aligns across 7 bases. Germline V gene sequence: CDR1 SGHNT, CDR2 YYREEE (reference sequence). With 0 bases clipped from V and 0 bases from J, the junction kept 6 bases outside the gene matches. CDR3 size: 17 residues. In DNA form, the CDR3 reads TGTGCCAGCAGCTTGGGCGGCGGGGGAGCCTCCTACAATGAGCAGTTCTTC. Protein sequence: CASSLGGGGASYNEQFF.

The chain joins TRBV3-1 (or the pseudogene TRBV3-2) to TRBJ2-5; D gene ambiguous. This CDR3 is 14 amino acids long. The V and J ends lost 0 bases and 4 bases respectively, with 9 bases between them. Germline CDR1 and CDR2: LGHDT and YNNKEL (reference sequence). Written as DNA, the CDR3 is TGTGCCAGCAGCCAAGAGGCGGTTCGAGAGACCCAGTACTTC. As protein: CASSQEAVRETQYF.

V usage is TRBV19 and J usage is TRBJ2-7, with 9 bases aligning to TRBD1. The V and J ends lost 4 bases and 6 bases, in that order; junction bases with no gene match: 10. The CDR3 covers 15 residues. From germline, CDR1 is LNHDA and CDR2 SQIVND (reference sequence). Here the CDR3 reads CASSRGQGGSLEQYF. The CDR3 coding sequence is TGTGCCAGTAGTAGGGGACAGGGAGGGTCGCTCGAGCAGTACTTC.

CDR3 nucleotide sequence: TGTGCCATCAGTGACCACAGGTCTTCCTACACCTTC. Translation gives CAISDHRSSYTF. The V call is TRBV10-3, the J call TRBJ1-2; D possibly corresponds to TRBD1 (5 bases). The germline V and J ends were trimmed by 3 bases and 10 bases, with 12 bases remaining between them. Germline-derived CDR1 and CDR2 are ENHRY and SYGVKD. The CDR3 is 12 amino acids.

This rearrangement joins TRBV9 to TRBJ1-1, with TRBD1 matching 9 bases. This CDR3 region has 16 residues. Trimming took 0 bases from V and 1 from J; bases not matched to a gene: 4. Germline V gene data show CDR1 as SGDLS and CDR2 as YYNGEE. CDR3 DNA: TGTGCCAGCAGCGTAGAAGCGACAGGGGGGAACACTGAAGCTTTCTTT. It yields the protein CASSVEATGGNTEAFF.

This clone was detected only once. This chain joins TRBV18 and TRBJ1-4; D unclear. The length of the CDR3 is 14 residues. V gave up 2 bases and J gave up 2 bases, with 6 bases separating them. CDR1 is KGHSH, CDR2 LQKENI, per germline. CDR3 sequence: CASSPGMTNEKLFF. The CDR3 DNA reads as TGTGCCAGCTCACCAGGGATGACTAATGAAAAACTGTTTTTT.

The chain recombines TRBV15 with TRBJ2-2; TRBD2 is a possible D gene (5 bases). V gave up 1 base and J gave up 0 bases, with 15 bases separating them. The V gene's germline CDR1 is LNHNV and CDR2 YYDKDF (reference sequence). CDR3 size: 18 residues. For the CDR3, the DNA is TGTGCCACCAGCAGAGCGCCCCCCGACTATCCGAACACCGGGGAGCTGTTTTTT. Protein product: CATSRAPPDYPNTGELFF.

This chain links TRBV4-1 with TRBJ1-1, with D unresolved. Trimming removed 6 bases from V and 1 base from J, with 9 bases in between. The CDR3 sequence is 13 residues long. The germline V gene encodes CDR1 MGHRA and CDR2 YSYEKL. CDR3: CASRPWGNTEAFF. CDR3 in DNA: TGCGCCAGCAGACCGTGGGGGAACACTGAAGCTTTCTTT.

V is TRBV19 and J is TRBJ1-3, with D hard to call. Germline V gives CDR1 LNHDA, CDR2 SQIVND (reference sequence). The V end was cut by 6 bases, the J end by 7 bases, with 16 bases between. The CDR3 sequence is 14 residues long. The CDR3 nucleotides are TGTGCCAGTAGCATTGGCAGGTCTTCGAACACCATATATTTT. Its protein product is CASSIGRSSNTIYF. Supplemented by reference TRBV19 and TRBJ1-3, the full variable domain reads DGGITQSPKYLFRKEGQNVTLSCEQNLNHDAMYWYRQDPGQGLRLIYYSQIVNDFQKGDIAEGYSVSREKKESFPLTVTSAQKNPTAFYLCASSIGRSSNTIYFGEGSWLTVV.

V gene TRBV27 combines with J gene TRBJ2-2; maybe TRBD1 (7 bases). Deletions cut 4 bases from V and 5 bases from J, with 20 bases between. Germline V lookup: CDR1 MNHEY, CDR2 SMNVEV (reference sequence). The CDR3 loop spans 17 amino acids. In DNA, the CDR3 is TGTGCCAGCAGTTCCCCCATTGGGCAGGGGGGTACCGGGGAGCTGTTTTTT. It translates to CASSSPIGQGGTGELFF.

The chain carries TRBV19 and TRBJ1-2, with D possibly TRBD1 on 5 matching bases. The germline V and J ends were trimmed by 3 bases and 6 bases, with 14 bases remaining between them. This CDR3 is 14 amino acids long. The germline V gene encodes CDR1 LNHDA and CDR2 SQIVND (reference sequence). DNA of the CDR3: TGTGCCAGTAGTATCCCGGGACGAAAAGATGGCTACACCTTC. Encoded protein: CASSIPGRKDGYTF.

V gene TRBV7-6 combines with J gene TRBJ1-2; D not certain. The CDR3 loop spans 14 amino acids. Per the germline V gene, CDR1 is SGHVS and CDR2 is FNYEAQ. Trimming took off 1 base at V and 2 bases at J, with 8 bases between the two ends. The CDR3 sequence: CASSLGHLNYGYTF. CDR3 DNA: TGTGCCAGCAGCTTAGGACACCTAAACTATGGCTACACCTTC.

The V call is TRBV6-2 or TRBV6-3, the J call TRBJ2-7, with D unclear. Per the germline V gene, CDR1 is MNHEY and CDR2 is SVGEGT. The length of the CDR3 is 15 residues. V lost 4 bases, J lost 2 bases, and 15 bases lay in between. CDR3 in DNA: TGTGCCAGCAGTTCCCGGAAGCAGGTCCCCTACGAGCAGTACTTC. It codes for CASSSRKQVPYEQYF.

CDR3 nucleotides: TGCGCCAGCAGCCCCGAGGGACAGGCTGGCTACGAGCAGTACTTC. Amino acid sequence: CASSPEGQAGYEQYF. V gene TRBV5-1 combines with J gene TRBJ2-7, with TRBD1 matching over 8 bases. Germline assignment: CDR1 SGHRS and CDR2 YFSETQ. CDR3 size: 15 residues. V was pared by 4 bases and J by 3 bases, with 9 bases of the junction left unmatched.